This entry lists 20 T cell receptor beta chains sequenced from one sample in a study of immune cell composition in non-small cell lung cancer (TCRdb year 2017). Receptor libraries were prepared by the immunoSEQ multiplex PCR assay. TCRdb took over this immuneACCESS table, retaining in-frame rearrangements with V and J assigned. Such tables are incomplete; in checked studies, under half of the missing clones stem from an unresolved V gene, and the remainder is unexplained. In this sample the table shows about 2,400 clones, about 69% of which occur a single time. Clones ranked in the top ten supply approximately 5.3% of the sample. Source material: lung tumor tissue. All receptors derive from a human donor with non-small cell lung cancer.

In this sample, this clone turned up a few times. This sequence joins TRBV27 and TRBJ1-1, with D possibly TRBD1 on 5 matching bases. CDR1 is MNHEY and CDR2 is SMNVEV in the germline V gene (reference sequence). The CDR3 has 15 residues. Trimming removed 6 bases from V and 4 bases from J, with 18 bases in between. The CDR3: CASSLAPSGGTEAFF. Here the CDR3 DNA reads TGTGCCAGCAGCCTCGCGCCCTCCGGGGGCACTGAAGCTTTCTTT.

This rearrangement joins TRBV28 to TRBJ1-2, with no clear D. CDR3 size: 13 residues. Trimming took off 6 bases at V and 3 bases at J, with 11 bases between the two ends. Germline values: CDR1 MDHEN, CDR2 SYDVKM. The CDR3 nucleotides are TGTGCCAGCAGCCCCGACACCTACTATGGCTACACCTTC. Translated: CASSPDTYYGYTF.

The rearrangement uses TRBV6-5 and TRBJ2-2, with D tentatively TRBD2 (5 bases). V was pared by 0 bases and J by 5 bases, with 10 bases between. This CDR3 spans 15 amino acids. Germline V CDR1 and CDR2: MNHEY, SVGAGI. In DNA form, the CDR3 reads TGTGCCAGCAGTTACTCACAGAGGGTAACCGGGGAGCTGTTTTTT. Encoded protein: CASSYSQRVTGELFF.

The chain has TRBV7-8 and TRBJ1-6, with 7 bases identical to TRBD1. This CDR3 spans 14 amino acids. V lost 5 bases and J lost 8; bases outside the gene matches: 6. Germline loops: CDR1 SGHVS, CDR2 FQNEAQ. CDR3 residues: CASSPRQGDSPLHF. The CDR3, as DNA: TGTGCCAGCAGCCCCCGACAGGGAGATTCACCCCTCCACTTT.

Here the CDR3 reads CASSLGGGGDTQYF. CDR3 DNA: TGCGCCAGCAGCCTAGGGGGGGGCGGAGATACGCAGTATTTT. The chain recombines TRBV5-1 with TRBJ2-3, with a tentative D call TRBD2 (7 bases). Trimming pared 4 bases from V and 5 bases from J, leaving 14 bases between. The germline gives CDR1 SGHRS, CDR2 YFSETQ. The CDR3 covers 14 residues.

The chain recombines TRBV19 with TRBJ2-2; perhaps TRBD2 as D (5 bases). Germline V lookup: CDR1 LNHDA, CDR2 SQIVND (reference sequence). Trimming took 4 bases from V and 3 from J, leaving 6 bases between them. The CDR3 has 13 residues. The CDR3 sequence: CASSKDYTGELFF. In nucleotides, the CDR3 is TGTGCCAGTAGTAAGGACTACACCGGGGAGCTGTTTTTT.

The genes are TRBV6-5 and TRBJ1-6; possible D gene TRBD1, 6 bases. This CDR3 contains 13 residues. Trimming pared 6 bases from V and 6 bases from J, leaving 9 bases between. CDR1 is MNHEY, CDR2 SVGAGI, per germline. Here the CDR3 reads CASRGGPNSPLHF. Here the CDR3 DNA reads TGTGCCAGCAGGGGGGGGCCTAATTCACCCCTCCACTTT.

This chain uses TRBV11-1 with TRBJ1-6; D not resolved. The CDR3 spans 16 residues. Trimming shortened V by 1 base and J by 4 bases, and 11 bases separated the two germline ends. Per germline, CDR1 SGHAT and CDR2 FQDESV (reference sequence). For the CDR3, the DNA is TGTGCCAGCAGCTTAGAGGCAGGAACATATAATTCACCCCTCCACTTT. Amino acid sequence: CASSLEAGTYNSPLHF.

This clone showed up just once. This chain uses TRBV7-2 with TRBJ1-2; D call uncertain. Trimming stripped 5 bases from V and 5 bases from J, with 12 bases between. Germline values: CDR1 SGHTA, CDR2 FQGNSA. The CDR3 has 13 residues. Here the CDR3 reads CASSPRAFYGYTF. Written as DNA, the CDR3 is TGTGCCAGCAGCCCGCGGGCATTTTATGGCTACACCTTC.

V gene TRBV4-1 combines with J gene TRBJ1-1, with no clear D. Per the germline V gene, CDR1 is MGHRA and CDR2 is YSYEKL. The CDR3 is 15 amino acids. V lost 4 bases, J lost 2 bases, and 14 bases lay in between. The CDR3 spells CASSPWAGSNTEAFF. CDR3 in DNA: TGCGCCAGCAGCCCCTGGGCAGGCTCAAACACTGAAGCTTTCTTT.

The genes are TRBV28 and TRBJ2-7, with 8 positions matching TRBD1. CDR1 is MDHEN and CDR2 is SYDVKM in the germline V gene. The CDR3 has 14 amino acids. With V trimmed by 11 bases and J by 0 bases, 9 bases remained unmatched. This CDR3 is CAGRTGGSSYEQYF. As DNA, the CDR3 is TGTGCCGGCCGAACAGGGGGGAGCTCCTACGAGCAGTACTTC. The full variable domain, completed using reference TRBV28 and TRBJ2-7, is DVKVTQSSRYLVKRTGEKVFLECVQDMDHENMFWYRQDPGLGLRLIYFSYDVKMKEKGDIPEGYSVSREKKERFSLILESASTNQTSMYLCAGRTGGSSYEQYFGPGTRLTVT.

This clone was picked up one time. V and J are TRBV21-1 and TRBJ2-7; the table names TRBD1, a call not compared with the DNA. TRBV21-1 is a known pseudogene. The CDR3 length is 12 residues. CDR3 in DNA: TGTGCCAGCAGCAAAGAGGGGTACGAGCAGTACTTC. As protein: CASSKEGYEQYF.

This chain connects TRBV5-1 to TRBJ2-7; D may be TRBD1 (5 bases). Per the germline V gene, CDR1 is SGHRS and CDR2 is YFSETQ. This CDR3 is 11 amino acids long. V was pared by 2 bases and J by 6 bases, with 6 bases between. DNA of the CDR3: TGCGCCAGCAGCTTCACAGGCGAGCAGTACTTC. Its protein is CASSFTGEQYF. Using reference TRBV5-1 and TRBJ2-7 for the parts outside the CDR3, the full variable domain is KAGVTQTPRYLIKTRGQQVTLSCSPISGHRSVSWYQQTPGQGLQFLFEYFSETQRNKGNFPGRFSGRQFSNSRSEMNVSTLELGDSALYLCASSFTGEQYFGPGTRLTVT.

CDR3 DNA sequence: TGTGCCAGCTCACCAATGGTAGCGGGAGGCGGGCCCGAGACCCAGTACTTC. Translation gives CASSPMVAGGGPETQYF. The V gene is TRBV18, the J gene TRBJ2-5, with TRBD2 matching 10 bases. In germline, CDR1 is KGHSH, CDR2 LQKENI. The CDR3 has 17 residues. J gave up 5 bases and V 2 bases, and 11 bases lay outside the gene matches.

V and J are TRBV11-2 and TRBJ2-5; 7 bases align to TRBD2. Germline loops: CDR1 SGHAT, CDR2 FQNNGV. The trim removed 3 bases at V and 2 bases at J, leaving 9 bases unmatched. The CDR3 loop spans 16 amino acids. In nucleotides, the CDR3 is TGTGCCAGCAGCTTCTTTACAGGCGGGGGTCAAGAGACCCAGTACTTC. Translation: CASSFFTGGGQETQYF. The variable domain in full, completed from reference TRBV11-2 and TRBJ2-5, reads EAGVAQSPRYKIIEKRQSVAFWCNPISGHATLYWYQQILGQGPKLLIQFQNNGVVDDSQLPKDRFSAERLKGVDSTLKIQPAKLEDSAVYLCASSFFTGGGQETQYFGPGTRLLVL.

The rearrangement uses TRBV5-1 and TRBJ1-1; the match to TRBD1 covers 7 bases. The CDR3 consists of 14 residues. Germline CDR1 and CDR2: SGHRS and YFSETQ. V gave up 2 bases and J gave up 5 bases; unmatched junction bases: 6. The CDR3 DNA is TGCGCCAGCAGCTTACAGGGGAGTATGACTGAAGCTTTCTTT. Amino acid sequence: CASSLQGSMTEAFF.

CDR3 nucleotide sequence: TGTGCCAGCAGCCCTGTAGATGGCGGGGAGCTGTTTTTT. Translated: CASSPVDGGELFF. The chain employs TRBV28 and TRBJ2-2; D gene ambiguous. Trimming cost V 6 bases and J 7 bases, with 12 bases left between them. Germline CDR1 reads MDHEN; CDR2 reads SYDVKM. The CDR3 is 13 residues long. Supplemented by reference TRBV28 and TRBJ2-2, the full variable domain reads DVKVTQSSRYLVKRTGEKVFLECVQDMDHENMFWYRQDPGLGLRLIYFSYDVKMKEKGDIPEGYSVSREKKERFSLILESASTNQTSMYLCASSPVDGGELFFGEGSRLTVL.

The chain employs TRBV6-5 and TRBJ2-1, with TRBD1 identical over 9 bases. Germline CDR1 and CDR2: MNHEY and SVGAGI. The CDR3 length is 15 residues. V shed 2 bases, J shed 2 bases, and the junction held 1 base outside the gene matches. CDR3 in DNA: TGTGCCAGCAGTTACGGGGACAGGGCCTACAATGAGCAGTTCTTC. The encoded protein is CASSYGDRAYNEQFF.

The chain links TRBV27 to TRBJ1-2, with 8 bases that match TRBD1. Germline loops: CDR1 MNHEY, CDR2 SMNVEV (reference sequence). Germline trimming cut 7 bases from V and 8 bases from J; bases unmatched to any gene: 15. The CDR3 consists of 15 residues. The chain's CDR3 is CASTSHGTGSMGYTF. The CDR3 DNA is TGTGCCAGCACCAGCCACGGGACAGGATCTATGGGCTACACCTTC.

This clone has just a few counts. The chain is built from TRBV19 and TRBJ2-3; 14 nucleotides match TRBD2. The CDR3 is made up of 15 amino acids. Losses at the gene ends were 7 bases for V and 3 bases for J; bases not matched to a gene: 3. CDR1 LNHDA and CDR2 SQIVND come from the germline V gene (reference sequence). Here the CDR3 DNA reads TGTGCCAGTAACCGACTAGCGGGAGGGACAGATACGCAGTATTTT. The encoded protein is CASNRLAGGTDTQYF.